This T cell receptor beta chain was recovered during a study of somatic mutations in cytotoxic T cells in rheumatoid arthritis. Background on the study: Flow cytometry sorted some V beta antibody-stained T-cell populations to nearly 100% purity, V beta1+ cells among them being sequenced for TCRB.

Some clones are missing from TCRdb's copy, which holds only in-frame ones; the method was immunoSEQ multiplex PCR. The table includes around 20,000 clones, around 83% detected once. Study results and limitations: It was in rheumatoid arthritis patients, but not in healthy controls, that CD8+ clonality increased with age. Of under 85 patients, 7 to 9 had a largest CD8+ clone that exceeded 20% of CD8+ cells.

Purity of the CD4+ and CD8+ cells, isolated by positive magnetic bead selection, was checked by flow cytometry. This clone was recorded a few times. The antigen is not known. The clonotype was recovered from an adult with rheumatoid arthritis. The sequenced material came from CD8+ T cells sorted from blood.

The CDR3 loop reads CASSLGTGRYNEQFF. The CDR3 bases are TGTGCCAGCAGCTTGGGGACAGGGAGGTACAATGAGCAGTTCTTC. This chain connects TRBV5-6 to TRBJ2-1; TRBD1 agrees at 8 bases. The CDR3 covers 15 residues. The V gene end was trimmed by 0 bases and the J gene end by 4 bases; junction bases not matched to a gene: 3. Germline assignment: CDR1 SGHDT and CDR2 YYEEEE.